This T cell receptor (beta chain) is drawn from a study of cytomegalovirus exposure and HLA in healthy donors. 60 Vbeta and 13 Jbeta primers were used in PCR. Sequenced by immunoSEQ multiplex PCR; TCRdb stores in-frame clones only, minus some. Of approximately 150,000 clones listed, approximately 80% are singletons. Findings and caveats of the study: Most observed TCR sequences were rare, whereas some public TCRs were detected in many donors.

Of note for this clone: Antigen specificity is unknown.

The sample taken for sequencing was PBMCs. This TCR was recovered from a woman in her thirties or forties in good health and CMV-seronegative.

This chain's CDR3 is CASSLGQGRTGELFF. In nucleotides, the CDR3 is TGTGCCAGCAGCTTAGGACAGGGAAGGACCGGGGAGCTGTTTTTT. The chain is built from TRBV7-2 and TRBJ2-2; 7 bases agree with TRBD1. With V trimmed by 1 base and J by 5 bases, 4 bases remained unmatched. The CDR3 length is 15 residues. The V gene's germline CDR1 is SGHTA and CDR2 FQGNSA.